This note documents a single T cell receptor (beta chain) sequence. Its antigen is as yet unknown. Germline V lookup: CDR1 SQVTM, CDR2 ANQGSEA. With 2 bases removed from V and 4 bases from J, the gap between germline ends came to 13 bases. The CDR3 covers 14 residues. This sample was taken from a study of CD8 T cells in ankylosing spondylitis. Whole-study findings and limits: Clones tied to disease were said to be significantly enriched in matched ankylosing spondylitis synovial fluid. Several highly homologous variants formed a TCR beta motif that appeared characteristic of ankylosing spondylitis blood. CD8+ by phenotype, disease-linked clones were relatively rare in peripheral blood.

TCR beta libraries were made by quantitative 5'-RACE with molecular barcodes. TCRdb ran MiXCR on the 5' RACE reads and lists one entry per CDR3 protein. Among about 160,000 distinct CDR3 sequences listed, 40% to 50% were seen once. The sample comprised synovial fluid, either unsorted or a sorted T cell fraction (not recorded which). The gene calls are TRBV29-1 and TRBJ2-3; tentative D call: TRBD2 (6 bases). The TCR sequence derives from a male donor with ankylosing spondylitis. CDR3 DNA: TGCAGCGTTGAACTAGCGCCTGTTCCAGATACGCAGTATTTT. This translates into CSVELAPVPDTQYF.